This T cell receptor (beta chain) was retrieved from a study of radiation and T cells in renal cell carcinoma (dated by TCRdb to the early 2020s). Background on the whole study: In total, more than 50 samples underwent TCR beta sequencing: roughly 25 tumors plus 27 peripheral blood samples. The last blood draw happened 4 weeks after radiation, timed to coincide with nephrectomy. Across all 55 or so samples, 3,800,000 or so unique CDR3 nucleotide sequences encoding around 2.8 million unique CDR3 amino acid sequences were identified.

What the time point label conveys for this sample: blood 4 weeks post-SBRT, at nephrectomy. The treatment or condition label, as the study defines it: 15 Gy SBRT to primary tumor, nephrectomy 4 weeks later. Samples were obtained from a clinical trial, in which 15 Gy stereotactic body radiation therapy was delivered to primary renal cell carcinomas and nephrectomy was performed 4 weeks later. To track tumor-enriched clonotypes, serial peripheral blood was sampled from radiation-treated patients at baseline and at 2 weeks and 4 weeks after SBRT. Renal cell carcinoma with clear cell pathology was present in all patients. Genomic DNA for TCR sequencing was prepared using the QIAamp DNA Blood Mini Kit (Qiagen). Samples were included in the analyses only if all quality control checks were passed. Following the manufacturer's recommendations, the immunoSEQ kit was used to generate TCR beta libraries from genomic DNA. Library preparation used a first multiplex PCR with proprietary primers, then a second PCR adding unique barcodes, with bead cleanups after each round. A positive control reaction and a negative control reaction, both provided in the kit, were run with every batch of samples. The final libraries were assessed on an Agilent 4200 TapeStation D1000 ScreenTape, pooled by volume, and quantified by qPCR. Sequencing was performed on an Illumina NextSeq500 using a MidOutput 150-cycle cartridge, with 156 Read1 cycles, 15 Index1 cycles, and the kit custom primers. The pooled library was loaded at approximately 0.92 pM with about 20% PhiX control spiked in. In the source study's methods: The vendor-processed data were analyzed in R, and a clonotype was defined as all T cells that share the same CDR3 nucleotide sequence. In the clone abundance analyses, frequencies were normalized to the 10,000 most abundant clones in each sample. Before analysis, public T cell clones were removed, and these numbered fewer than six per sample on average. Tumor-enriched clonotypes and baseline blood-enriched clonotypes were defined as those with an abundance difference of at least 32-fold between compartments. Clonotypes expanded or contracted between blood time points were identified with a beta-binomial differential abundance model. Similarity between tumor and blood repertoires was quantified using the Baroni-Urbani and Buser coefficient, and groups were compared with two-tailed Wilcoxon tests in R. TCRdb took over this immuneACCESS table, retaining in-frame rearrangements with V and J assigned. Such tables are incomplete; in checked studies, under half of the missing clones stem from an unresolved V gene, and the remainder is unexplained. V and J calls and clone size are those listed in that table; D and trimming were worked out from the DNA. The sample table holds around 99,000 clones, of which 70% to 85% were seen once. The ten largest account for roughly 7.6% of the sample.

About this clone: No antigen is known for it. No much larger clone is present one base from it, and per-base qualities are unavailable.

At the junction V is shortened by 4 bases and J by 3 bases; bases outside the gene matches: 6. CDR1 and CDR2 (LNHDA, SQIVND) derive from the germline V gene (reference sequence). The cysteine opens and the phenylalanine closes a CDR3 of 16 amino acids. Left in the record is the CDR3 DNA by itself, 48 bases read in frame from the first base. What the study reported, not specific to this receptor: No pretreatment tumor biopsies were available, so the baseline intratumoral presence of clonotypes could not be determined. Tracking of blood repertoire dynamics stopped at approximately 4 weeks after treatment, with no follow-up past that point. Because the trial had a single-armed design, the trial could not examine how radiation dose or scheduling affected the TCR repertoire. In blood, the top tumor clonotypes increased from baseline to 2 weeks after radiation and then shrank by 4 weeks, which suggests a temporary expansion of tumor-resident clones.

This receptor was obtained from a man between 60 and 75 years old with renal cell carcinoma. This specimen was blood, taken from a patient whose treatment included radiotherapy and nephrectomy. The V and J segments used are TRBV19 and TRBJ2-1, with 10 central nucleotides matching TRBD1. CDR3 reads: CASSTSRTGGYNEQFF. The nucleotides are TGTGCCAGTAGTACATCCAGGACAGGGGGCTACAATGAGCAGTTCTTC.